These 25 T cell receptor beta chains share one sample of origin, sequenced in a study of Graves' ophthalmopathy and Graves' hyperthyroidism. Investigators amplified TCR beta CDR3 regions from RNA transcripts. HTBI primers were used in a first-round RT-PCR, which preceded a second-round multiplex PCR. In TCRdb, the multiplex PCR reads were re-called with MiXCR into one record per CDR3 protein. The table records about 740,000 distinct CDR3 sequences, roughly 40% of them present only once. What was sequenced was peripheral blood. These receptors came from an adult man with Graves' ophthalmopathy.

This clonotype showed up many times. The CDR3 loop is CASSSGYQETQYF. The CDR3, as DNA: TGTGCCAGCAGTTCCGGTTACCAAGAGACCCAGTACTTC. The chain employs TRBV5-6 and TRBJ2-5, with D hard to call. Per the germline V gene, CDR1 is SGHDT and CDR2 is YYEEEE. The CDR3 sequence is 13 residues long. The V and J ends lost 5 bases and 0 bases respectively, with 8 bases between them.

About this clonotype: Just one base apart from a much larger clone, this may be a read error. The J gene is TRBJ1-6, the V gene TRBV7-9; tentatively, D is TRBD1 (6 bases). CDR3 size: 15 residues. Trimming stripped 8 bases from V and 5 bases from J, with 16 bases between. CDR1 is SEHNR, CDR2 FQNEAQ, per germline (reference sequence). The DNA of the CDR3 is TGTGCCAGCGGACCGACCGGGGGGCATAATTCACCCCTCCACTTT. Amino acids: CASGPTGGHNSPLHF.

The genes are TRBV29-1 and TRBJ1-1; D may be TRBD1 (6 bases). This CDR3 region has 13 residues. The germline V gene encodes CDR1 SQVTM and CDR2 ANQGSEA. V lost 6 bases to trimming and J lost 2 bases, with 13 bases between them. The CDR3 DNA reads as TGCAGCGTGCCCACAGGGCGAAACACTGAAGCTTTCTTT. Residues: CSVPTGRNTEAFF.

V is TRBV2 and J is TRBJ1-2; the match to TRBD1 covers 11 bases. The CDR3 totals 13 residues. CDR1 is SNHLY and CDR2 is FYNNEI in the germline V gene. The CDR3: CATGQGAMSGYTF. For the CDR3, the DNA is TGTGCTACCGGACAGGGGGCGATGAGTGGCTACACCTTC.

This clonotype has a count of ten or more. The rearrangement uses TRBV7-2 and TRBJ2-5, with D perhaps matching TRBD1 (6 bases). V was shortened by 5 bases and J by 7 bases, with 17 bases between the two germline ends. The CDR3 is 14 residues long. The germline V gene has CDR1 SGHTA and CDR2 FQGNSA. CDR3 in amino acids: CASSERTGHGTQYF. The CDR3 DNA follows: TGTGCCAGCAGCGAAAGGACGGGACATGGGACCCAGTACTTC.

The chain carries TRBV7-8 and TRBJ2-6; no reliable D call. Germline CDR1 reads SGHVS; CDR2 reads FQNEAQ. V gave up 4 bases and J gave up 4 bases, with 8 bases separating them. The CDR3 loop spans 14 amino acids. CDR3 sequence reads: CASSSYTGANVLTF. The CDR3 nucleotides are TGTGCCAGCAGCTCCTATACCGGGGCCAACGTCCTGACTTTC.

This clonotype was seen more than once but under ten times. The V call is TRBV9, the J call TRBJ2-5; 8 bases agree with TRBD1. The germline CDR1 and CDR2 sequences are SGDLS and YYNGEE. CDR3 length: 15 residues. The V gene end was trimmed by 3 bases and the J gene end by 0 bases; junction bases not matched to a gene: 4. CDR3 bases: TGTGCCAGCAGCGGGGGGACAGGCTACCAAGAGACCCAGTACTTC. As protein: CASSGGTGYQETQYF.

The chain employs TRBV19 and TRBJ2-7; TRBD1 agrees at 10 bases. Germline-derived CDR1 and CDR2 are LNHDA and SQIVND (reference sequence). The CDR3 totals 14 residues. V shed 8 bases and J 2 bases; nucleotides not matched to a gene: 6. The CDR3 region is CASRAGQGTYEQYF. CDR3 sequence (DNA): TGTGCCAGTCGCGCGGGACAGGGGACCTACGAGCAGTACTTC.

The CDR3 DNA follows: TGTGCCAGCAGTTTATTTAATGGCTACACCTTC. Translation: CASSLFNGYTF. The rearrangement links TRBV27 to TRBJ1-2, with D unclear. The CDR3 totals 11 residues. Trimming shortened V by 1 base and J by 6 bases, and 3 bases separated the two germline ends. The germline gives CDR1 MNHEY, CDR2 SMNVEV (reference sequence).

The V and J genes are TRBV15 and TRBJ2-3; 7 nucleotides align to TRBD2. Per germline, CDR1 LNHNV and CDR2 YYDKDF (reference sequence). The V and J ends lost 3 bases and 8 bases, in that order; junction bases with no gene match: 2. The CDR3 is 12 amino acids. CDR3 loop: CATSRPGGTQYF. The CDR3 region has the DNA TGTGCCACCAGCAGGCCGGGGGGTACGCAGTATTTT.

Ten or more counts support this clonotype. This chain uses TRBV20-1 with TRBJ2-5, with TRBD2 as a possible D gene (5 bases). Trimming stripped 3 bases from V and 7 bases from J, with 15 bases between. The germline gives CDR1 DFQATT, CDR2 SNEGSKA (reference sequence). This CDR3 contains 13 residues. The CDR3 sequence is CSARKGIRGTQYF. The CDR3 DNA follows: TGCAGTGCTAGGAAGGGAATTCGGGGGACCCAGTACTTC.

Many counts were recorded for this clonotype. The chain joins TRBV2 to TRBJ1-1, with no clear D. Germline CDR1 reads SNHLY; CDR2 reads FYNNEI. This CDR3 region has 13 residues. Trimming took 4 bases from V and 4 from J, leaving 10 bases between them. The CDR3 bases are TGTGCCAGCAGTGTTAGGCAGATCACTGAAGCTTTCTTT. It codes for CASSVRQITEAFF.

The chain uses TRBV7-2 and TRBJ2-2; TRBD2 matches 13 bases. CDR1 is SGHTA and CDR2 is FQGNSA in the germline V gene. The CDR3 covers 15 residues. After removal of 8 bases from V and 8 bases from J, the junction contained 8 bases not matched to a gene. The CDR3 nucleotides are TGTGCCAGCGCAACTAGCGGGAGGGCCACAGGGGAGCTGTTTTTT. Translation gives CASATSGRATGELFF.

Notes on this clonotype: Germline is not matched at one junction end, which may reflect a read error. The rearrangement links TRBV7-2 to TRBJ1-1; D not resolved. The CDR3 has 13 residues. Germline V gives CDR1 SGHTA, CDR2 FQGNSA. The CDR3 loop is CASSLAPAGETFF. CDR3 DNA: TGTGCCAGCAGCTTAGCCCCAGCGGGTGAAACTTTCTTT. The variable domain in full, completed from reference TRBV7-2 and TRBJ1-1, reads GAGVSQSPSNKVTEKGKDVELRCDPISGHTALYWYRQSLGQGLEFLIYFQGNSAPDKSGLPSDRFSAERTGGSVSTLTIQRTQQEDSAVYLCASSLAPAGETFFGQGTRLTVV.

This clonotype has a handful of counts. The chain couples TRBV12-3 or TRBV12-4 to TRBJ1-2; D remains ambiguous. V lost 3 bases and J 6 bases, leaving 8 bases between the germline ends. The CDR3 covers 12 residues. CDR3 in DNA: TGTGCCAGCAGTTTTTCTCCGGATGGCTACACCTTC. This sequence encodes CASSFSPDGYTF.

This clonotype was seen more than once but under ten times. The chain joins TRBV6-1 to TRBJ2-5; D not resolved. Germline loops: CDR1 MNHNS, CDR2 SASEGT. This CDR3 spans 11 amino acids. Trimming left V 7 bases short and J 4 bases short, with 7 bases between. The CDR3 region is CASTYLETQYF. CDR3 nucleotide sequence: TGTGCCAGCACGTACCTAGAGACCCAGTACTTC.

This clonotype was seen at least ten times. The rearrangement joins TRBV2 to TRBJ2-5; D tentatively reads TRBD1 or TRBD2 (5 bases each). The CDR3 runs to 13 residues. Trimming took off 3 bases at V and 4 bases at J, with 9 bases between the two ends. Germline V lookup: CDR1 SNHLY, CDR2 FYNNEI. This CDR3 is CASSEGVGETQYF. The CDR3 nucleotides are TGTGCCAGCAGTGAGGGGGTGGGAGAGACCCAGTACTTC.

This clonotype was recorded a few times. DNA of the CDR3: TGCAGTGCTAGAGGCAGTGGGAACACCGGGGAGCTGTTTTTT. Encoded protein: CSARGSGNTGELFF. The genes are TRBV20-1 and TRBJ2-2; D not certain. CDR3 length: 14 amino acids. Per germline, CDR1 DFQATT and CDR2 SNEGSKA (reference sequence). V dropped 1 base and J dropped 1 base, with 7 bases sitting between them.

The genes are TRBV7-2 and TRBJ2-5; possible D gene TRBD2, 6 bases. CDR1 is SGHTA, CDR2 FQGNSA, per germline. The ends were cut back, 11 bases at V and 4 bases at J, with 23 bases in the middle. This CDR3 spans 15 amino acids. The DNA for the CDR3 is TGTGCCTGGATTCGACTAGGAACCCAGGGAGAGACCCAGTACTTC. The encoded protein is CAWIRLGTQGETQYF.

This sequence joins TRBV24-1 and TRBJ1-5; 8 bases align to TRBD1. The CDR3 is 15 amino acids. Germline CDR1 is KGHDR and CDR2 is SFDVKD. V lost 11 bases and J lost 4; bases outside the gene matches: 12. As DNA, the CDR3 is TGTGCCAGCACCGACACGACAGGGGCGAATCAGCCCCAGCATTTT. This encodes CASTDTTGANQPQHF.

This chain links TRBV10-3 with TRBJ2-3, with D unclear. Germline V gene data show CDR1 as ENHRY and CDR2 as SYGVKD. This CDR3 contains 16 residues. Between the trimmed V and J ends, which lost 1 base and 0 bases, there was a span of 11 bases. The CDR3, as DNA: TGTGCCATCAGTGAGTTGGGTATGGCTAGCACAGATACGCAGTATTTT. Translation gives CAISELGMASTDTQYF.

As regards this clonotype: Possible read error: a much larger clone is one base away. The J gene is TRBJ1-2, the V gene TRBV7-2; no definite D call. The V and J ends lost 5 bases and 12 bases respectively, with 19 bases between them. The V gene's germline CDR1 is SGHTA and CDR2 FQGNSA. CDR3 length: 13 amino acids. CDR3 bases: TGTGCCAGCAGCCAATCGGCAGGCGAGGGCCACACCTTC. Translating it yields CASSQSAGEGHTF. Looking up the rest from reference TRBV7-2 and TRBJ1-2 gives the full variable domain: GAGVSQSPSNKVTEKGKDVELRCDPISGHTALYWYRQSLGQGLEFLIYFQGNSAPDKSGLPSDRFSAERTGGSVSTLTIQRTQQEDSAVYLCASSQSAGEGHTFGSGTRLTVV.

This clonotype was picked up one time. At one of its ends the junction is not consistent with the germline gene, which may arise from a read error. The chain couples TRBV10-3 to TRBJ1-2, with 10 bases identical to TRBD1. The germline CDR1 and CDR2 sequences are ENHRY and SYGVKD. The CDR3 totals 16 residues. The CDR3, as DNA: TGTGCCAGCAGTGGAGTGGGGACAGGGGCCGGGTATGGCTACACCTTC. It yields the protein CASSGVGTGAGYGYTF.

This clonotype was observed a single time. The CDR3 DNA follows: TGTGCCAGCAGCCCGAGGGCCAGGGGTGTTCCAGATACGCAGTATTTT. It is translated as CASSPRARGVPDTQYF. This chain joins TRBV11-2 and TRBJ2-3; weak D call: TRBD1 (6 bases). CDR1 and CDR2 from the germline V gene are SGHAT and FQNNGV. The CDR3 has 16 amino acids. Trimming cost V 5 bases and J 4 bases, with 19 bases left between them.

The chain links TRBV19 to TRBJ2-7; 8 bases line up with TRBD1. The V gene's germline CDR1 is LNHDA and CDR2 SQIVND (reference sequence). J was trimmed by 2 bases and V by 9 bases; bases with no gene match: 12. This CDR3 is built from 15 residues. The CDR3 sequence is CASRRYGTGPYEQYF. DNA of the CDR3: TGTGCCAGCCGGAGATACGGGACAGGCCCCTACGAGCAGTACTTC.